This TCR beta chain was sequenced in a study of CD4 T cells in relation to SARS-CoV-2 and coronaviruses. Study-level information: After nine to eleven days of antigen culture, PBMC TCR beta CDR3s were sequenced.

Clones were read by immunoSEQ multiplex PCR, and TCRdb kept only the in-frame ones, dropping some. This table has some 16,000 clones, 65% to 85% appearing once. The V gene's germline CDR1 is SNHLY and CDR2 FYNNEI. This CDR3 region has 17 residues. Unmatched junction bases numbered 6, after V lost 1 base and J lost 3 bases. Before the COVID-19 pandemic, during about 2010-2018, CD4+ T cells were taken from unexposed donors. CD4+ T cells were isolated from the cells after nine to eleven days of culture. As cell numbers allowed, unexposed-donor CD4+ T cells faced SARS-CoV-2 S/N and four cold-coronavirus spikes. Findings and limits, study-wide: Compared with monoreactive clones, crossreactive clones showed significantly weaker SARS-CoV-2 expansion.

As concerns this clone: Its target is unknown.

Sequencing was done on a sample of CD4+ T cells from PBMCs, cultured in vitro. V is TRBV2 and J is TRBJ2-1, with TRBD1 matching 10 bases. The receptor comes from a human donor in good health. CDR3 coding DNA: TGTGCCAGCAGTGAAGAGCTGGGACAGGGGCTCTACAATGAGCAGTTCTTC. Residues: CASSEELGQGLYNEQFF.